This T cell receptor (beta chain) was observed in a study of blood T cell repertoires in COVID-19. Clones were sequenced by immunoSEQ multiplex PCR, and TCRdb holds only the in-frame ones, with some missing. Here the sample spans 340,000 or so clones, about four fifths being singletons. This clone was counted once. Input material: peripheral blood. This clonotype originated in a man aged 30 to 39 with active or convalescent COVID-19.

The CDR3 DNA reads TGTGCCAGCAGCTTCAGCGGGGGGGTCGACAATGAGCAGTTCTTC. Its protein is CASSFSGGVDNEQFF. V is TRBV5-4 and J is TRBJ2-1, with TRBD2 identical over 10 bases. The J segment lost 5 bases and the V segment lost 2 bases, leaving 4 bases of the junction unmatched. Germline V gene data show CDR1 as SGHNT and CDR2 as YYREEE (reference sequence). The CDR3 totals 15 residues.